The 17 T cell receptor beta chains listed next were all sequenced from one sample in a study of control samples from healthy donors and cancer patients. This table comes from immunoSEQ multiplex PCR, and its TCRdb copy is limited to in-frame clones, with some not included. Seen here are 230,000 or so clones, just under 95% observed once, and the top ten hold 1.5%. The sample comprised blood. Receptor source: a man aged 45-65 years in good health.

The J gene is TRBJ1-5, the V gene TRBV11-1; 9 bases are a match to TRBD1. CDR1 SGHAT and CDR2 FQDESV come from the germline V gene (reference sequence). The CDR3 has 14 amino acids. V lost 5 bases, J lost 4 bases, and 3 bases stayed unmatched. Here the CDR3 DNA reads TGTGCCAGCAGCCCGACAGGGGGAAATCAGCCCCAGCATTTT. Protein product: CASSPTGGNQPQHF. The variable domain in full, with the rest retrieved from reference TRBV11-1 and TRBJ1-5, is EAEVAQSPRYKITEKSQAVAFWCDPISGHATLYWYRQILGQGPELLVQFQDESVVDDSQLPKDRFSAERLKGVDSTLKIQPAELGDSAMYLCASSPTGGNQPQHFGDGTRLSIL.

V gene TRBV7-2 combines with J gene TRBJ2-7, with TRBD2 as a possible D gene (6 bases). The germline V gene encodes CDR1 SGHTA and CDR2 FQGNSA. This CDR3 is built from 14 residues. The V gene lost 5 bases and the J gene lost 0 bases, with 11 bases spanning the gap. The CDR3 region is CASSRLGSSYEQYF. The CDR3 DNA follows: TGTGCCAGCAGCCGCCTCGGGAGCTCCTACGAGCAGTACTTC. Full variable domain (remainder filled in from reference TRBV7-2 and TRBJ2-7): GAGVSQSPSNKVTEKGKDVELRCDPISGHTALYWYRQSLGQGLEFLIYFQGNSAPDKSGLPSDRFSAERTGGSVSTLTIQRTQQEDSAVYLCASSRLGSSYEQYFGPGTRLTVT.

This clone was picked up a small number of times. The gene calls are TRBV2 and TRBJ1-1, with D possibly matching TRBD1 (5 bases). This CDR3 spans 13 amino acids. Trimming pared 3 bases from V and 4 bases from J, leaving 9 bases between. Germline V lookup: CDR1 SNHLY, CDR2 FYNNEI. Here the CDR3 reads CASSDSGVTEAFF. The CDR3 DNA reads TGTGCCAGCAGTGACTCGGGGGTCACTGAAGCTTTCTTT.

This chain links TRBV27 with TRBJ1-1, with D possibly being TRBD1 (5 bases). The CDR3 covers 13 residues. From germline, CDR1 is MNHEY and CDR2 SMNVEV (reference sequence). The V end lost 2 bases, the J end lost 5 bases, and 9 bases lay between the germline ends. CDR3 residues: CASSLGGLTEAFF. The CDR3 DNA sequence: TGTGCCAGCAGTTTAGGGGGGTTGACTGAAGCTTTCTTT.

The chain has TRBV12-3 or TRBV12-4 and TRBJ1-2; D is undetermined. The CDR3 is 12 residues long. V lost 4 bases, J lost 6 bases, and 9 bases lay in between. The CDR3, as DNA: TGTGCCAGCAGTTCTCGACTTGATGGCTACACCTTC. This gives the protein CASSSRLDGYTF.

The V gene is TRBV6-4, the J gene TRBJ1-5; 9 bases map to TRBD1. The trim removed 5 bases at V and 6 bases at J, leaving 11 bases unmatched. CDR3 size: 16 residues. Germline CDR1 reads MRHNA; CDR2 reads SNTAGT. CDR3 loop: CASSYRGLCSFQPQHF. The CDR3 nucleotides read TGTGCCAGCAGTTACAGGGGGCTGTGTAGTTTTCAGCCCCAGCATTTT.

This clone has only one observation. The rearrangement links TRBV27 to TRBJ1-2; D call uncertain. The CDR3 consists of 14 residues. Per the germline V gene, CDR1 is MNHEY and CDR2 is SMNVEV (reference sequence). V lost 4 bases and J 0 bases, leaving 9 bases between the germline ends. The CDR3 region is CASSSGPANYGYTF. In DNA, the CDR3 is TGTGCCAGCAGTTCCGGTCCCGCTAACTATGGCTACACCTTC.

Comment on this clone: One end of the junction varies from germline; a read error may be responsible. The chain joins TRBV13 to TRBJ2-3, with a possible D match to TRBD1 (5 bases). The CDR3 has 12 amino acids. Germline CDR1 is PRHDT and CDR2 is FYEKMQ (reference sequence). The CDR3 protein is CASSFIDSTARF. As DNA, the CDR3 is TGTGCCAGCAGCTTCATAGACTCGACAGCCAGATTT.

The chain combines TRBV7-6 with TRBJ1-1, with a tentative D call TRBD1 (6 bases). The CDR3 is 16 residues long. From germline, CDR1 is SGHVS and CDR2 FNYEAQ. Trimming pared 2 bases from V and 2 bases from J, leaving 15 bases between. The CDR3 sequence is CASSLRAGDGNTEAFF. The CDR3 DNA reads TGTGCCAGCAGCTTAAGGGCAGGGGATGGAAACACTGAAGCTTTCTTT.

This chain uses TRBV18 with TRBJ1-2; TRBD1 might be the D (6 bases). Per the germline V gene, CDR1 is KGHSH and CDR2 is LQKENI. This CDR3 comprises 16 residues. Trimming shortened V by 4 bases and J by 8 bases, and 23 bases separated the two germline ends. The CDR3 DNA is TGTGCCAGCTCACAAGAGGAGACAGGATCGTTCGGAGGCTACACCTTC. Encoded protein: CASSQEETGSFGGYTF.

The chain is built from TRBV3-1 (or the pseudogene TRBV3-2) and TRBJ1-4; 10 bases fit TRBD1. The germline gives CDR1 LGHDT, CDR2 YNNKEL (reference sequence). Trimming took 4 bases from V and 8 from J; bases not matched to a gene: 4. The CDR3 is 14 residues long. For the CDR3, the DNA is TGTGCCAGCAGCCTCGGGACAGGGGTGGAAAAACTGTTTTTT. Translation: CASSLGTGVEKLFF.

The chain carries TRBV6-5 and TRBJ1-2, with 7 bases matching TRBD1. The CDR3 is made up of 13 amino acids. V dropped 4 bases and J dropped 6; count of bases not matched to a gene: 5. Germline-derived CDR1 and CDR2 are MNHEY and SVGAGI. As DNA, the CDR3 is TGTGCCAGCAGTTTATACAGGGGCCATGGCTACACCTTC. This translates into CASSLYRGHGYTF.

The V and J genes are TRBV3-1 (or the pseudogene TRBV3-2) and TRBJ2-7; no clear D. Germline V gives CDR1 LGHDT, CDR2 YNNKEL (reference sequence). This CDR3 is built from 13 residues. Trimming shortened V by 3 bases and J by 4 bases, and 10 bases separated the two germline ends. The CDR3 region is CASSQGSQYEQYV. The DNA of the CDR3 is TGTGCCAGCAGCCAGGGCAGTCAGTACGAGCAGTACGTC.

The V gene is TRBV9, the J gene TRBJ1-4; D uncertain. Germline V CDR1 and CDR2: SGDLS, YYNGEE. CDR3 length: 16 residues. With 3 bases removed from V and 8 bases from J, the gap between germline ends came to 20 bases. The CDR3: CASSGSGPGIGEKLFF. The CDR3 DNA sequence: TGTGCCAGCAGCGGGTCTGGGCCGGGGATTGGAGAAAAACTGTTTTTT.

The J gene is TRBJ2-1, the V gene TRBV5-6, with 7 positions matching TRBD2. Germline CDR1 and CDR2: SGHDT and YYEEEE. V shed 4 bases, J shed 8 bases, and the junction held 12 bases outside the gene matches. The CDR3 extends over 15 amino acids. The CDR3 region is CASSRRDYGFHEQFF. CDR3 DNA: TGTGCCAGCAGCCGCCGGGACTACGGGTTCCATGAGCAGTTCTTC.

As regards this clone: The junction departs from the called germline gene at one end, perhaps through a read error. The CDR3 nucleotides read TGTGCCAGCAGCTTAGTTGCTGAAGCTTTCTTT. This codes for CASSLVAEAFF. The chain has TRBV12-3 or TRBV12-4 and TRBJ1-1; D unresolved. The CDR3 runs 11 residues.

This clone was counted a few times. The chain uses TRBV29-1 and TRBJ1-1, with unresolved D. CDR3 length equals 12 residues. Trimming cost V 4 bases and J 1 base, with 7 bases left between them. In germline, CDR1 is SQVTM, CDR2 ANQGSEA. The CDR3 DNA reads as TGCAGCGTTGTGACGTGGAACACTGAAGCTTTCTTT. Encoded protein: CSVVTWNTEAFF.